This entry is about one TCR beta chain. As handled by the study authors: For nucleated cells, counts were estimated from reference gene primer amplification. Sequencing was performed with immunoSEQ multiplex PCR; in TCRdb, only in-frame clones are kept and a portion is missing. That table furnishes V, J and clone size, whereas the DNA furnished D and trimming. The sample contains some 70,000 clones, approximately 91% of which appear only once. The entry originates in a study of blood T cell repertoires in COVID-19. Study overall: The United States, Italy and Spain were the sources of the acute and convalescent COVID-19 samples. T cells, B-cell-depleted T cells, or PBMCs supplied cDNA or gDNA.

This CDR3 comprises 15 residues. Germline V gives CDR1 SGHTA, CDR2 FQGNSA. V was pared by 5 bases and J by 2 bases, with 6 bases of the junction left unmatched. V gene TRBV7-2 combines with J gene TRBJ1-5; 7 positions agree with TRBD1. Sequencing used peripheral blood. The clonotype comes from a human donor in a cohort sampled during active COVID-19. In DNA, the CDR3 is TGTGCCAGCAGCATATACAGGGGTGGCAATCAGCCCCAGCATTTT. Translated: CASSIYRGGNQPQHF.